The 16 T cell receptor beta chains below were found in one sample sequenced in a study of shared clonotypes between healthy human individuals. The method was immunoSEQ multiplex PCR; TCRdb's version includes in-frame clones alone and lacks a portion of them. The top ten hold 0.13% of the sample, which has roughly 2 million clones, 95% seen once. The material sequenced was naive CD4+ T cells sorted from blood. Subset defined: CD45RA+ positively selected. The receptors derive from a man between 18 and 35 years old in good health.

The genes are TRBV11-2 and TRBJ2-4; possibly TRBD1 for D (5 bases). The CDR3 length is 16 residues. Germline V gives CDR1 SGHAT, CDR2 FQNNGV. V was clipped by 2 bases and J by 1 base, with 12 bases between them. This CDR3 is CASSLRQSGAKNIQYF. The CDR3 region has the DNA TGTGCCAGCAGCTTACGACAGAGTGGGGCCAAAAACATTCAGTACTTC. Full variable domain (rest looked up from reference TRBV11-2 and TRBJ2-4): EAGVAQSPRYKIIEKRQSVAFWCNPISGHATLYWYQQILGQGPKLLIQFQNNGVVDDSQLPKDRFSAERLKGVDSTLKIQPAKLEDSAVYLCASSLRQSGAKNIQYFGAGTRLSVL.

V gene TRBV2 combines with J gene TRBJ1-1; D unresolved. Trimming pared 6 bases from V and 1 base from J, leaving 12 bases between. The CDR3 has 14 residues. Per germline, CDR1 SNHLY and CDR2 FYNNEI. As DNA, the CDR3 is TGTGCCAGCAGCATACTGGAGAAGAACACTGAAGCTTTCTTT. Translation: CASSILEKNTEAFF.

J is TRBJ2-7 and V is TRBV7-2; TRBD1 agrees at 7 bases. Germline V gene sequence: CDR1 SGHTA, CDR2 FQGNSA. Unmatched junction bases numbered 10, after V lost 8 bases and J lost 3 bases. The length of the CDR3 is 14 residues. The CDR3: CASGDGTANYEQYF. The CDR3 DNA follows: TGTGCCAGCGGAGACGGGACAGCCAACTACGAGCAGTACTTC.

The chain combines TRBV5-1 with TRBJ1-6; 7 nucleotides align to TRBD1. The CDR3 spans 15 residues. Per germline, CDR1 SGHRS and CDR2 YFSETQ. J lost 3 bases, V lost 4 bases, and 4 bases had no gene match. CDR3 in DNA: TGCGCCAGCAGCAACGGACAGGTCTATAATTCACCCCTCCACTTT. Translated, it gives CASSNGQVYNSPLHF. Using reference TRBV5-1 and TRBJ1-6 for the parts outside the CDR3, the full variable domain is KAGVTQTPRYLIKTRGQQVTLSCSPISGHRSVSWYQQTPGQGLQFLFEYFSETQRNKGNFPGRFSGRQFSNSRSEMNVSTLELGDSALYLCASSNGQVYNSPLHFGNGTRLTVT.

This clone appeared a few times. The genes are TRBV5-4 and TRBJ1-2; a possible D gene is TRBD1 (6 bases). The CDR3 is made up of 13 amino acids. CDR1 and CDR2 from the germline V gene are SGHNT and YYREEE (reference sequence). The germline V and J ends were trimmed by 2 bases and 2 bases, with 7 bases remaining between them. In nucleotides, the CDR3 is TGTGCCAGCAGCTTCAGGGGAAACTATGGCTACACCTTC. Its translation: CASSFRGNYGYTF. Supplemented by reference TRBV5-4 and TRBJ1-2, the full variable domain reads ETGVTQSPTHLIKTRGQQVTLRCSSQSGHNTVSWYQQALGQGPQFIFQYYREEENGRGNFPPRFSGLQFPNYSSELNVNALELDDSALYLCASSFRGNYGYTFGSGTRLTVV.

Remarks on this clone: Other DNA sequences in this specimen translate into the identical CDR3. The genes are TRBV18 and TRBJ2-1; D remains ambiguous. CDR3 length: 11 amino acids. Germline V gives CDR1 KGHSH, CDR2 LQKENI. V was clipped by 1 base and J by 7 bases, with 2 bases between them. The CDR3 DNA is TGTGCCAGCTCACCACAGAATGAGCAGTTCTTC. It codes for CASSPQNEQFF.

The chain couples TRBV2 to TRBJ2-7; 8 bases are shared with TRBD2. Germline V gene sequence: CDR1 SNHLY, CDR2 FYNNEI. There are 15 residues in the CDR3. Trimming cost V 2 bases and J 3 bases; bases outside gene matches: 6. For the CDR3, the DNA is TGTGCCAGCAGTGAAAATGCGGGGGGAAGCTACGAGCAGTACTTC. This sequence encodes CASSENAGGSYEQYF.

The V and J genes are TRBV5-6 and TRBJ1-4; maybe TRBD1 (5 bases). CDR1 and CDR2 (germline): SGHDT, YYEEEE. Trimming took 5 bases from V and 3 from J, leaving 14 bases between them. The CDR3 runs to 15 residues. The CDR3 region is CASRSAGTANEKLFF. The CDR3 DNA sequence: TGTGCCAGCAGATCAGCCGGGACCGCTAATGAAAAACTGTTTTTT.

The chain uses TRBV29-1 and TRBJ2-1; D call uncertain. Germline V CDR1 and CDR2: SQVTM, ANQGSEA. The V gene lost 2 bases and the J gene lost 6 bases, with 8 bases spanning the gap. The CDR3 has 12 residues. The CDR3 protein is CSVELDGNEQFF. Here the CDR3 DNA reads TGCAGCGTTGAACTCGACGGCAATGAGCAGTTCTTC.

The chain has TRBV10-2 and TRBJ1-1; 8 bases fit TRBD1. The CDR3 covers 16 residues. Germline V gene data show CDR1 as WSHSY and CDR2 as SAAADI. Germline trimming cut 3 bases from V and 2 bases from J; bases unmatched to any gene: 8. The CDR3 region is CASSDLGTGVNTEAFF. The CDR3 DNA reads as TGCGCCAGCAGTGACCTTGGGACAGGCGTCAACACTGAAGCTTTCTTT.

This clone was seen once. This chain joins TRBV30 and TRBJ1-1, with 8 bases fitting TRBD1. The trim removed 1 base at V and 0 bases at J, leaving 10 bases unmatched. This CDR3 contains 17 residues. Per germline, CDR1 GTSNPN and CDR2 SVGIG (reference sequence). Written as DNA, the CDR3 is TGTGCCTGGAGTGCCGACAGGGGCGCAGCCATGAACACTGAAGCTTTCTTT. This codes for CAWSADRGAAMNTEAFF. The whole variable domain, remainder taken from reference TRBV30 and TRBJ1-1, is SQTIHQWPATLVQPVGSPLSLECTVEGTSNPNLYWYRQAAGRGLQLLFYSVGIGQISSEVPQNLSASRPQDRQFILSSKKLLLSDSGFYLCAWSADRGAAMNTEAFFGQGTRLTVV.

The genes are TRBV18 and TRBJ1-1; D not certain. Trimming stripped 3 bases from V and 3 bases from J, with 11 bases between. The CDR3 runs 14 residues. CDR1 and CDR2 from the germline V gene are KGHSH and LQKENI. CDR3 sequence: CASSPGSQDTEAFF. In nucleotides, the CDR3 is TGTGCCAGCTCACCGGGGTCGCAGGACACTGAAGCTTTCTTT.

As regards this clone: The sample holds other DNA sequences that translate to the same CDR3. The J gene is TRBJ1-2, the V gene TRBV18, with D uncertain. CDR3 length equals 14 residues. The V gene's germline CDR1 is KGHSH and CDR2 LQKENI. The ends were cut back, 2 bases at V and 4 bases at J, with 11 bases in the middle. As DNA, the CDR3 is TGTGCCAGCTCACCAAGTGAGGGTTTCTATGGCTACACCTTC. This encodes CASSPSEGFYGYTF. Supplemented by reference TRBV18 and TRBJ1-2, the full variable domain reads NAGVMQNPRHLVRRRGQEARLRCSPMKGHSHVYWYRQLPEEGLKFMVYLQKENIIDESGMPKERFSAEFPKEGPSILRIQQVVRGDSAAYFCASSPSEGFYGYTFGSGTRLTVV.

This chain uses TRBV28 with TRBJ1-5; the D is unclear. CDR3 length equals 14 residues. V lost 2 bases and J lost 2, with 7 bases in between. Germline CDR1 MDHEN, CDR2 SYDVKM. CDR3 residues: CASSLTAGNQPQHF. For the CDR3, the DNA is TGTGCCAGCAGTTTAACAGCGGGCAATCAGCCCCAGCATTTT.

This clone showed up just once. The chain is built from TRBV5-4 and TRBJ1-4; TRBD1 agrees at 10 bases. CDR1 and CDR2 (germline): SGHNT, YYREEE (reference sequence). The CDR3 has 15 residues. V lost 3 bases to trimming and J lost 7 bases; unmatched junction nucleotides: 6. The CDR3 coding sequence is TGTGCCAGCAGCTCATCCGGGACAGGGGTTGAAAAACTGTTTTTT. Encoded protein: CASSSSGTGVEKLFF.

This clone was counted once. V and J are TRBV19 and TRBJ2-3; D uncertain. This CDR3 is 13 amino acids long. Trimming shortened V by 5 bases and J by 4 bases, and 10 bases separated the two germline ends. Germline V gene lookup returns CDR1 LNHDA and CDR2 SQIVND (reference sequence). CDR3 amino acids: CASSLWLADTQYF. CDR3 in DNA: TGTGCCAGTAGTCTCTGGCTAGCAGATACGCAGTATTTT.